Listed below are T cell receptor beta chains from one sample, sequenced in a study of blood T cell repertoires in COVID-19. Sequencing used immunoSEQ multiplex PCR; TCRdb keeps in-frame clones, though not all of them. The data show 75,000 to 100,000 clones, around 90% seen once. The sequenced sample was peripheral blood. Receptors originate from a man aged 65 to 79 with acute or convalescent COVID-19. Each CDR3 is given with its conserved first and last residue. Each record gives: J gene, D gene, clone size, V gene, CDR3 DNA, CDR3 protein. The D gene is left open where the match is weak. Only some rows state a clone size, as once, few, many or a class for expanded clones.

TRBJ2-6	TRBD1	.	TRBV7-2	TGTGCCAGCAGAGGGACAGGGGGTGGTACTGGGGCCAACGTCCTGACTTTC	CASRGTGGGTGANVLTF
TRBJ2-7	.	.	TRBV5-1	TGCGCCAGCAGCTTGGATCTAGCTGGCGAGCAGTACTTC	CASSLDLAGEQYF
TRBJ1-1	.	.	TRBV5-1	TGCGCCAGCAGCCCCGTTGGCTCCTGGGGAGAGACTGAAGCTTTCTTT	CASSPVGSWGETEAFF
TRBJ1-1	.	.	TRBV4-3	TGCGCCAGCAGCCAAGTGAGGCAGGGGACTGAAGCTTTCTTT	CASSQVRQGTEAFF
TRBJ1-3	TRBD1	.	TRBV5-1	TGCGCCAGCAGCACCGCAGGGGGCTCTGGAAACACCATATATTTT	CASSTAGGSGNTIYF
TRBJ2-7	.	.	TRBV7-6	TGTGCCAGCAGCCCCGGGGGCTACGAGCAGTACTTC	CASSPGGYEQYF
TRBJ2-3	TRBD1	.	TRBV5-6	TGTGCCAGCAGCCGGCAGAGGACAGGGTGGATAGATACGCAGTATTTT	CASSRQRTGWIDTQYF
TRBJ2-1	TRBD1	.	TRBV28	TGTGCCAGCAGTTTTACAGGGGCGGGTTCGTACAATGAGCAGTTCTTC	CASSFTGAGSYNEQFF
TRBJ1-1	.	.	TRBV10-1	TGCGCCAGCAGTGAGCGGGCAGCGGGGCTGAACACTGAAGCTTTCTTT	CASSERAAGLNTEAFF
TRBJ1-4	.	.	TRBV15	TGTGCCACCAGCAGAGAGAACAGGGTTCGTGAAAAACTGTTTTTT	CATSRENRVREKLFF
TRBJ2-7	TRBD1	.	TRBV7-9	TGTGCCAGCAGCTTAAGGCAGGGGGTGCTGGAGCAGTACTTC	CASSLRQGVLEQYF
TRBJ2-1	.	.	TRBV29-1	TGCAGCGTGGAGTTCCGGGACTCTTACAATGAGCAGTTCTTC	CSVEFRDSYNEQFF
TRBJ1-5	TRBD1	.	TRBV6-2/TRBV6-3	TGTGCCAGCAGTTACGGGACAGAGTATCAGCCCCAGCATTTT	CASSYGTEYQPQHF
TRBJ2-5	TRBD1	.	TRBV7-2	TGTGCCAGCAGCCCACTTTTCGGGACAGGGGTGCAGACCCAGTACTTC	CASSPLFGTGVQTQYF
TRBJ2-5	.	once	TRBV11-2	TGTGCCAGCAGCTTGGAGACAGGTTGGGGGGAGACCCAGTACTTC	CASSLETGWGETQYF
TRBJ2-2	.	.	TRBV7-9	TGTGCCAGCAACCAACGGACAGATACGAACACCGGGGAGCTGTTTTTT	CASNQRTDTNTGELFF
TRBJ2-7	TRBD1	few	TRBV7-3	TGTGCCAGCAGCCCCTCCGGGACAGGGGTCGACGAGCAGTACTTC	CASSPSGTGVDEQYF
TRBJ2-1	.	.	TRBV2	TGTGCCAGCAGTTCGGTGTCCCTCTACAATGAGCAGTTCTTC	CASSSVSLYNEQFF
TRBJ2-7	.	.	TRBV19	TGTGCCAGTAGTATAGACGGAGGGATCTACGAGCAGTACTTC	CASSIDGGIYEQYF
TRBJ2-3	.	.	TRBV5-6	TGTGCCAGCAGCTTGAAAGGGGTGGATACGCAGTATTTT	CASSLKGVDTQYF
TRBJ1-2	.	.	TRBV19	TGTGCCAGTAACGGACGGTCGCGGGAGGGCTACACCTTC	CASNGRSREGYTF
TRBJ2-2	.	.	TRBV7-2	TGTGCCAGCAGCCTGTCGCGGTTATTCGGGGAGCTGTTTTTT	CASSLSRLFGELFF
TRBJ2-1	.	few	TRBV9	TGTGCCAGCAGCGCCGGGGGTGACCTCTCCTACAATGAGCAGTTCTTC	CASSAGGDLSYNEQFF
TRBJ2-1	TRBD1	.	TRBV28	TGTGCCAGCAGTTCTCTTGGGACAGCATACTACAATGAGCAGTTCTTC	CASSSLGTAYYNEQFF